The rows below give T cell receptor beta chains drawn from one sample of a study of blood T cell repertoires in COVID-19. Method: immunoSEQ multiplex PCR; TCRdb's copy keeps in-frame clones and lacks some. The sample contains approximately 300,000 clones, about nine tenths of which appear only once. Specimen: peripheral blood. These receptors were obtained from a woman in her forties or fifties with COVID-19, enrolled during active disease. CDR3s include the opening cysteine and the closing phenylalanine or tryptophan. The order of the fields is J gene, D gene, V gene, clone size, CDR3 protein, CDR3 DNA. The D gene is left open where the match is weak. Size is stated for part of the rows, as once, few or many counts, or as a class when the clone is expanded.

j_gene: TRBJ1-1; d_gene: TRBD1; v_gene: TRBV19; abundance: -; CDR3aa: CASSRRRDSQMNTEAFF; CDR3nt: TGTGCCAGTAGTAGGCGCCGGGACAGTCAGATGAACACTGAAGCTTTCTTT
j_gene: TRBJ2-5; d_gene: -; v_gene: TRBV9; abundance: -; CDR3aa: CASSVSRVETQYF; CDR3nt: TGTGCCAGCAGTGTTTCGCGGGTGGAGACCCAGTACTTC
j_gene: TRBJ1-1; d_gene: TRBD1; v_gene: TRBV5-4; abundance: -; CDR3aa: CASSRDRHTEAFF; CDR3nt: TGTGCCAGCAGCCGGGACAGACACACTGAAGCTTTCTTT
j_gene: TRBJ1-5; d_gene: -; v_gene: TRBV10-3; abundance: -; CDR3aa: CAIRGGTTANQPQHF; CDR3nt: TGTGCCATCAGGGGAGGGACGACGGCCAATCAGCCCCAGCATTTT
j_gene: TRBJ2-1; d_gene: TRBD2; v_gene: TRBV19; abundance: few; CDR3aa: CASRGLATGSEQFF; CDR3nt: TGTGCCAGTAGGGGACTAGCGACCGGGAGTGAGCAGTTCTTC
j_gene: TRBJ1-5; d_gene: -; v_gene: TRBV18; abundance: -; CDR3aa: CASSPPSFSNQPQHF; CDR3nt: TGTGCCAGCTCACCACCGTCCTTCTCCAATCAGCCCCAGCATTTT
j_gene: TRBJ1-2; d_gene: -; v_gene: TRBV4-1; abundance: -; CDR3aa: CASSLLGAGQGYTF; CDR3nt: TGCGCCAGCAGCCTGCTTGGGGCAGGGCAAGGCTACACCTTC
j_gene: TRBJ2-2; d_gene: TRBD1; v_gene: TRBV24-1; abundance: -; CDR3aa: CATSDPGQVGERTGELFF; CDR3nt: TGTGCCACCAGTGACCCAGGACAGGTGGGAGAGCGCACCGGGGAGCTGTTTTTT
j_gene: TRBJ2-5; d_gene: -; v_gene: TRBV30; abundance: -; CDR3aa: CAWSGTTRGETQYF; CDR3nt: TGTGCCTGGAGTGGCACGACAAGGGGGGAGACCCAGTACTTC
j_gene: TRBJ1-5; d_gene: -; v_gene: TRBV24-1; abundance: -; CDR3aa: CATSMAGVDQPQHF; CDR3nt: TGTGCCACTAGTATGGCGGGGGTGGATCAGCCCCAGCATTTT
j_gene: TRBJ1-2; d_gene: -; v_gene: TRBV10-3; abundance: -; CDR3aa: CAISESGGTRDRSGYTF; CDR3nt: TGTGCCATCAGTGAGTCGGGGGGAACACGAGACCGTAGTGGCTACACCTTC
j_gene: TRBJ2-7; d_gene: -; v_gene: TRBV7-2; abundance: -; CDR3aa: CASSLFQGYEQYF; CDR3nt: TGTGCCAGCAGCTTATTTCAGGGCTACGAGCAGTACTTC
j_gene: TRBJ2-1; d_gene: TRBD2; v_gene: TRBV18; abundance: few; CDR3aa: CASSPSTSGRRSYNEQFF; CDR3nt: TGTGCCAGCTCTCCCTCGACTAGCGGGAGGCGGTCCTACAATGAGCAGTTCTTC
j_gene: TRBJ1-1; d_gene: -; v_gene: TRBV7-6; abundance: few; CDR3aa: CASSLAEGGTAFGTEAFF; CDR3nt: TGTGCCAGCAGCTTAGCGGAGGGGGGGACGGCGTTCGGCACTGAAGCTTTCTTT
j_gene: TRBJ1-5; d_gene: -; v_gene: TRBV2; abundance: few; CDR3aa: CASSEVGVRNQPQHF; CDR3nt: TGTGCCAGCAGTGAAGTCGGGGTTCGGAATCAGCCCCAGCATTTT
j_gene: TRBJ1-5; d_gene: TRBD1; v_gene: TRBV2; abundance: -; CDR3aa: CASRVGQGPYSNQPQHF; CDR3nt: TGTGCCAGCCGGGTTGGACAGGGGCCTTATAGCAATCAGCCCCAGCATTTT
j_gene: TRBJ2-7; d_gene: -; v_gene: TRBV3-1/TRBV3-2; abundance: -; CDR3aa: CASSQVGAGEQYF; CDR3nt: TGTGCCAGCAGCCAAGTCGGGGCGGGGGAGCAGTACTTC
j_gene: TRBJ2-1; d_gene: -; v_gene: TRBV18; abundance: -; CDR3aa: CASSPTGEVGNEQFF; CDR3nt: TGTGCCAGCTCACCTACAGGGGAGGTTGGCAATGAGCAGTTCTTC
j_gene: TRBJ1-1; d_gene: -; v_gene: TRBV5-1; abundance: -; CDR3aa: CASSLATDREAFF; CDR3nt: TGCGCCAGCAGCTTGGCGACAGATCGTGAAGCTTTCTTT
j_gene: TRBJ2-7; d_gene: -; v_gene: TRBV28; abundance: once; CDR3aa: CASSSPSVSYEQYF; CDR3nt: TGTGCCAGCAGTTCCCCCTCGGTATCCTACGAGCAGTACTTC
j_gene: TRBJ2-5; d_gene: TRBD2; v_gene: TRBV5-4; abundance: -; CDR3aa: CASSRTSVNQETQYF; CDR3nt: TGTGCCAGCAGCCGGACTAGCGTAAACCAAGAGACCCAGTACTTC
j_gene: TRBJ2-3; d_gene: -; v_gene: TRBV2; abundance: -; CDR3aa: CASSEIRWTDTQYF; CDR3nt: TGTGCCAGCAGTGAAATCAGGTGGACAGATACGCAGTATTTT
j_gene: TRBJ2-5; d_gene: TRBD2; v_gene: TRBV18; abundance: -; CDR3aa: CASSPKGLVTETQYF; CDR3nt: TGTGCCAGCTCACCGAAGGGACTAGTGACTGAGACCCAGTACTTC
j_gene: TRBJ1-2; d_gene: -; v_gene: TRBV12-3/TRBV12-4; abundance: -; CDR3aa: CASSLDSYGYTF; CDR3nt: TGTGCCAGCAGTTTAGACAGTTATGGCTACACCTTC
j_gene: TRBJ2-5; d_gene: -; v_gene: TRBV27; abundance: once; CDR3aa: CASSSARQWGLTYQETQYF; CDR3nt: TGTGCCAGCAGTTCAGCAAGGCAATGGGGGCTAACCTACCAAGAGACCCAGTACTTC
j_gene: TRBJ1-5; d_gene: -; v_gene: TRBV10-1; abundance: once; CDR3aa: CASSEGAGNQPQHF; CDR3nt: TGCGCCAGCAGTGAGGGGGCGGGCAATCAGCCCCAGCATTTT
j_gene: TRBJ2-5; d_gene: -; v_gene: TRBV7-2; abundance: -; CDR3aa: CASSSRTGGGQQETQYF; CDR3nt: TGTGCCAGCAGCTCTAGAACAGGGGGGGGCCAACAAGAGACCCAGTACTTC
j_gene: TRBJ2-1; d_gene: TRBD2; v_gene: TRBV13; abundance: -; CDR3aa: CASSPGTSGSYPNEQFF; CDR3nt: TGTGCCAGCAGCCCCGGGACTAGCGGGAGCTATCCCAATGAGCAGTTCTTC
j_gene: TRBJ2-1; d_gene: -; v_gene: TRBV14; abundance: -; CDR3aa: CASSQTYNEQFF; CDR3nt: TGTGCCAGCAGCCAAACTTACAATGAGCAGTTCTTC
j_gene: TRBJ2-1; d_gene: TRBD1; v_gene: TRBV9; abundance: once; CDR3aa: CASSVAGTGGWDEQFF; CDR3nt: TGTGCCAGCAGCGTCGCCGGGACAGGGGGCTGGGATGAGCAGTTCTTC
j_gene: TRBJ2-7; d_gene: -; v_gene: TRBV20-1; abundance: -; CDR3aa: CSASGPGAYEQYF; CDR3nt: TGCAGTGCTAGTGGCCCGGGAGCCTACGAGCAGTACTTC
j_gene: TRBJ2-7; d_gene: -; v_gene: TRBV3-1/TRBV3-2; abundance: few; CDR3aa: CASSRRGIEQYF; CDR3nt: TGTGCCAGCAGCAGGAGGGGTATCGAGCAGTACTTC
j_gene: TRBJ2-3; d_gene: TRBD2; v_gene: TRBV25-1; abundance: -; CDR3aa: CASSRGGWATDTQYF; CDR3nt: TGTGCCAGCAGTAGGGGAGGGTGGGCCACAGATACGCAGTATTTT
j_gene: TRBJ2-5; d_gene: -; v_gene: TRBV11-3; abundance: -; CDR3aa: CASSLEGRGTETQYF; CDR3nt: TGTGCCAGCAGCTTAGAGGGCAGGGGAACAGAGACCCAGTACTTC
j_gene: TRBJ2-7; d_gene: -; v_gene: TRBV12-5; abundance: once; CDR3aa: CASLLSNYEQYF; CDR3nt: TGTGCTAGTTTACTAAGTAACTACGAGCAGTACTTC
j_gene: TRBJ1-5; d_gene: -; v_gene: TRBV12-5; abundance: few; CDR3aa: CASGLVQEFSNQPQHF; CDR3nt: TGTGCTAGTGGTTTGGTACAGGAGTTTAGCAATCAGCCCCAGCATTTT
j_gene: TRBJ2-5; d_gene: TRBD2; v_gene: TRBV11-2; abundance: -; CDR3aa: CASSLIGLAGRIQETQYF; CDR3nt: TGTGCCAGCAGCTTAATAGGGCTAGCGGGGCGGATACAAGAGACCCAGTACTTC
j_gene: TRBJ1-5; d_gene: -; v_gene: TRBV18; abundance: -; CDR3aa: CASSPMGAGGNQPQHF; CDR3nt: TGTGCCAGCTCACCAATGGGTGCAGGGGGCAATCAGCCCCAGCATTTT
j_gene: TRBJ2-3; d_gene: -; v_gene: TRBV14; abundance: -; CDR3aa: CASSRLNTDTQYF; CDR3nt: TGTGCCAGCAGCCGACTAAACACAGATACGCAGTATTTT
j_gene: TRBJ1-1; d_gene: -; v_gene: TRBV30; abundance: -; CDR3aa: CAWGRVTNTEAFF; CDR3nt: TGTGCCTGGGGGAGGGTGACGAACACTGAAGCTTTCTTT